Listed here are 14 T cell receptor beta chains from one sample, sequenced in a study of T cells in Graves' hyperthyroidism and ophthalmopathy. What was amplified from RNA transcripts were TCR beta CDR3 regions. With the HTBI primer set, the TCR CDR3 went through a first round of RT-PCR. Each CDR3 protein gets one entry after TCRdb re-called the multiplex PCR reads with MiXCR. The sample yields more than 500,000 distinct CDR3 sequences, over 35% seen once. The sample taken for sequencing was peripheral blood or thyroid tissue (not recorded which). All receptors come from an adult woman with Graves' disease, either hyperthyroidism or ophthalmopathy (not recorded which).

The CDR3 spells CASSQDAGPAFF. For the CDR3, the DNA is TGTGCCAGCAGCCAAGATGCGGGTCCAGCTTTCTTT. This sequence joins TRBV14 and TRBJ1-1; the D is unclear. Trimming took 0 bases from V and 10 from J, leaving 9 bases between them. This CDR3 has 12 residues. The germline gives CDR1 SGHDN, CDR2 FVKESK.

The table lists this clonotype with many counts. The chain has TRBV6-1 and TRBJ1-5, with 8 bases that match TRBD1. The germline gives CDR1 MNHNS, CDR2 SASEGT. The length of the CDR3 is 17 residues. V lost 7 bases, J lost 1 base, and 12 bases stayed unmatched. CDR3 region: CASIPLTGGMSNQPQHF. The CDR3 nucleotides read TGTGCCAGCATTCCCCTTACAGGGGGAATGAGCAATCAGCCCCAGCATTTT.

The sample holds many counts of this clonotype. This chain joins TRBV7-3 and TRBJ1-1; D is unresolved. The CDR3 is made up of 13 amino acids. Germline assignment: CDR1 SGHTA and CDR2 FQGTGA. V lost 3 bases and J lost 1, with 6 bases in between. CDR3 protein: CASSFRQNTEAFF. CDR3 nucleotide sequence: TGTGCCAGCAGCTTCAGACAGAACACTGAAGCTTTCTTT.

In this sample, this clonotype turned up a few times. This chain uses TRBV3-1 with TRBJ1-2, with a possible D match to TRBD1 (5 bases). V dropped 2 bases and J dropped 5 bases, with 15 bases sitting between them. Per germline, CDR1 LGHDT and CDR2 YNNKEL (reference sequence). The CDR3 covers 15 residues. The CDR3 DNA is TGTGCCAGCAGCCAACGGGGAGAGAGGGGTTATGGCTACACCTTC. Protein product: CASSQRGERGYGYTF.

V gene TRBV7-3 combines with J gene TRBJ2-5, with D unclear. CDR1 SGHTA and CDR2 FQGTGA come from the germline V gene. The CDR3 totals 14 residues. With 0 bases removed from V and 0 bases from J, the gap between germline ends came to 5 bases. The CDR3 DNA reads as TGTGCCAGCAGCTTAACGGTTAACCAAGAGACCCAGTACTTC. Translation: CASSLTVNQETQYF.

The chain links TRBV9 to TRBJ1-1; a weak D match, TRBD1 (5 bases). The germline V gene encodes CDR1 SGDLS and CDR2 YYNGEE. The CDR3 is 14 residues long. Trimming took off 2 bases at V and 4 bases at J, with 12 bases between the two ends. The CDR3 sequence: CASSVSDRFTEAFF. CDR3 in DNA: TGTGCCAGCAGCGTTTCAGACAGATTCACTGAAGCTTTCTTT.

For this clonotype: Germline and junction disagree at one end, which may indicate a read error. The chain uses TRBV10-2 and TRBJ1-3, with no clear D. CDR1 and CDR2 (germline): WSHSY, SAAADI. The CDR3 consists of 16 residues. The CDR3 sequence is CASSYSKVLAGNTIYF. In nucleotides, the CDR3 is TGTGCCAGCAGTTACTCGAAGGTTTTGGCTGGAAACACCATATATTTT.

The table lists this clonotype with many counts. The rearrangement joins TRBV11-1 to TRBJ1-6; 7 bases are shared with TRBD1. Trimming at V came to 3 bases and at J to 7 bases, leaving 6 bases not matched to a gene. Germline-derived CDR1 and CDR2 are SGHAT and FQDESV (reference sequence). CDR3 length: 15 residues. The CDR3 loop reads CASSFTRTGNSPLHF. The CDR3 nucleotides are TGTGCCAGCAGCTTCACGCGGACAGGCAATTCACCCCTCCACTTT.

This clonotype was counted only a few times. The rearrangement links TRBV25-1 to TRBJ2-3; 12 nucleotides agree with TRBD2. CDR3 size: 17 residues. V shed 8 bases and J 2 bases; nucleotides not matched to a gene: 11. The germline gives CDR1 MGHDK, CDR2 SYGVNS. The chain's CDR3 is CASAWDGLAGNTDTQYF. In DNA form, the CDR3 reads TGTGCCAGCGCTTGGGACGGACTAGCGGGAAACACAGATACGCAGTATTTT.

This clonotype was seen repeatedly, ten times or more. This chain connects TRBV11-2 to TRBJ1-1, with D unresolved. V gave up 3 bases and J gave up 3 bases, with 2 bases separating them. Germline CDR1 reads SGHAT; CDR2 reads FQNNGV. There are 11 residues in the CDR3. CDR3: CASSFHTEAFF. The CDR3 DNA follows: TGTGCCAGCAGCTTTCACACTGAAGCTTTCTTT. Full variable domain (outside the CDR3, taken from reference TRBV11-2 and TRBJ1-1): EAGVAQSPRYKIIEKRQSVAFWCNPISGHATLYWYQQILGQGPKLLIQFQNNGVVDDSQLPKDRFSAERLKGVDSTLKIQPAKLEDSAVYLCASSFHTEAFFGQGTRLTVV.

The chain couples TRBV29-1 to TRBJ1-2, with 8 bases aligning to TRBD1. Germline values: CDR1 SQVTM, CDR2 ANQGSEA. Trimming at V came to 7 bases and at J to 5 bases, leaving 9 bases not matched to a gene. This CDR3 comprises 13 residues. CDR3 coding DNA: TGCAGCGCAGACTCAGGGGGCCTTTATGGCTACACCTTC. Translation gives CSADSGGLYGYTF. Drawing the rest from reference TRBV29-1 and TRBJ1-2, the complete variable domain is SAVISQKPSRDICQRGTSLTIQCQVDSQVTMMFWYRQQPGQSLTLIATANQGSEATYESGFVIDKFPISRPNLTFSTLTVSNMSPEDSSIYLCSADSGGLYGYTFGSGTRLTVV.

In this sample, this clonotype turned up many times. The DNA for the CDR3 is TGTGCCAGCAGCTTATATGGTGGACGGTATGAAGCTTTCTTT. This encodes CASSLYGGRYEAFF. V is TRBV11-2 and J is TRBJ1-1; D gene ambiguous. The germline V gene has CDR1 SGHAT and CDR2 FQNNGV. The V end was cut by 2 bases, the J end by 7 bases, with 14 bases between. This CDR3 has 14 residues.

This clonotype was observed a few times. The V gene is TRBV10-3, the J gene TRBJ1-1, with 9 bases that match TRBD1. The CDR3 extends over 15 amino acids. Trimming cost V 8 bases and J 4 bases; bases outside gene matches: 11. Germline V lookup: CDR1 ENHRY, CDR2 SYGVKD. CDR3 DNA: TGTGCCATCGGCTCCGGGACAGGGTGGCCCACTGAAGCTTTCTTT. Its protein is CAIGSGTGWPTEAFF.

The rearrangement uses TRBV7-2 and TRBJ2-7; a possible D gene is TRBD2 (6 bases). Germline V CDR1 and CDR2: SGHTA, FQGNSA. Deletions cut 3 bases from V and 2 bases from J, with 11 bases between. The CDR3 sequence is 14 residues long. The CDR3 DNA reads TGTGCCAGCAGCTTTTCGGAGGGACCCTACGAGCAGTACTTC. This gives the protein CASSFSEGPYEQYF.